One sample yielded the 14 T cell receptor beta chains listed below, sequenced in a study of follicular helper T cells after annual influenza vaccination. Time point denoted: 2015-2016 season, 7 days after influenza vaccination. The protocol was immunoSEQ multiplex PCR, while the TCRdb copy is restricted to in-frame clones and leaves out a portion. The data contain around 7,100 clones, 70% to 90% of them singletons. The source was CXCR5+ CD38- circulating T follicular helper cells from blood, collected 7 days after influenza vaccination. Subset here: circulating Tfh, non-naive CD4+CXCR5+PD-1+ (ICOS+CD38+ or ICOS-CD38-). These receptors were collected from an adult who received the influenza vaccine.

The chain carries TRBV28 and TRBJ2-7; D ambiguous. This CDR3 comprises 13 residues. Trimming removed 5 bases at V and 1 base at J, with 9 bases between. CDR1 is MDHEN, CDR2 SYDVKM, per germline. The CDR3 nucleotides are TGTGCCAGCAGTGGCCTTGGATCCTACGAGCAGTACGTC. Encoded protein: CASSGLGSYEQYV.

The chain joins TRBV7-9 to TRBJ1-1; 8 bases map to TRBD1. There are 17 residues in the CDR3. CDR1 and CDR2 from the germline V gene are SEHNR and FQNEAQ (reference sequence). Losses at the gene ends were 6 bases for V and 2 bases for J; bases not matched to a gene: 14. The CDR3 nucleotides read TGTGCCAGCAGTAAAGCTTATGGACAGGGCTTTAACACTGAAGCTTTCTTT. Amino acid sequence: CASSKAYGQGFNTEAFF. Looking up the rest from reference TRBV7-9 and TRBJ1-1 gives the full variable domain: DTGVSQNPRHKITKRGQNVTFRCDPISEHNRLYWYRQTLGQGPEFLTYFQNEAQLEKSRLLSDRFSAERPKGSFSTLEIQRTEQGDSAMYLCASSKAYGQGFNTEAFFGQGTRLTVV.

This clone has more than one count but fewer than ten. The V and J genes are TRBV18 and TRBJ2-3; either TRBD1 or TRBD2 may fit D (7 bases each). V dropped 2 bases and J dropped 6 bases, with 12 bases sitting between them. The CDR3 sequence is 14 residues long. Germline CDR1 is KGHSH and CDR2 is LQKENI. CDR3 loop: CASSPNQGGDTQYF. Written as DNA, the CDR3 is TGTGCCAGCTCACCAAACCAGGGGGGGGATACGCAGTATTTT. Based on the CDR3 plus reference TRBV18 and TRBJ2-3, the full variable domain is NAGVMQNPRHLVRRRGQEARLRCSPMKGHSHVYWYRQLPEEGLKFMVYLQKENIIDESGMPKERFSAEFPKEGPSILRIQQVVRGDSAAYFCASSPNQGGDTQYFGPGTRLTVL.

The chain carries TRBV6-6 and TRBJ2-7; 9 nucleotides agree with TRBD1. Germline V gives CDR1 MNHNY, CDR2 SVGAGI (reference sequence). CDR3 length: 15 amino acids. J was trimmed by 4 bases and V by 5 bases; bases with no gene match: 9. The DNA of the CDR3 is TGTGCCAGCAGTACCGGGACAGGGATTTCTTACGAGCAGTACTTC. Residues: CASSTGTGISYEQYF.

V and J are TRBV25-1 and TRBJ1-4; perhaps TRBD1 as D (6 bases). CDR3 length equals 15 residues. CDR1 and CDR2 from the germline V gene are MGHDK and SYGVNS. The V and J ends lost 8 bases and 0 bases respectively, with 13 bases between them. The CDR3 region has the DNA TGTGCCAGCCAGGACAGCCGTGCAACTAATGAAAAACTGTTTTTT. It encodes CASQDSRATNEKLFF.

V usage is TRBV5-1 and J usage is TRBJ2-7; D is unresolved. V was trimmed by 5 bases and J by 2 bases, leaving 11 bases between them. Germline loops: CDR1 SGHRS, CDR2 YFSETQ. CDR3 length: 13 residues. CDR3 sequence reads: CASRRDGTYEQYF. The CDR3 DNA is TGCGCCAGCAGAAGAGACGGTACCTACGAGCAGTACTTC.

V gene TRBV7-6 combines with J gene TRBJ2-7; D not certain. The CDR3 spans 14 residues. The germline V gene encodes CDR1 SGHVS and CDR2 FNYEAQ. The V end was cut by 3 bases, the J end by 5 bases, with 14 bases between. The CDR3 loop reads CASSFGPANDEQYF. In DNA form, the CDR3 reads TGTGCCAGCAGCTTCGGCCCAGCTAACGACGAGCAGTACTTC.

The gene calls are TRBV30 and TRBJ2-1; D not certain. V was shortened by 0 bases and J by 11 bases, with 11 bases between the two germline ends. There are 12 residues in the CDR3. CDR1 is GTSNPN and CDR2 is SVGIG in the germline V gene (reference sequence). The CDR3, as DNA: TGTGCCTGGAGTGTAATGACCACCCAGCAGTTCTTC. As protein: CAWSVMTTQQFF. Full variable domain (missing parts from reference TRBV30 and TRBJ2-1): SQTIHQWPATLVQPVGSPLSLECTVEGTSNPNLYWYRQAAGRGLQLLFYSVGIGQISSEVPQNLSASRPQDRQFILSSKKLLLSDSGFYLCAWSVMTTQQFFGPGTRLTVL.

The CDR3 bases are TGTGCCAGCAGCCCAAAGGGAGCGAACACCGGGGAGCTGTTTTTT. Amino acids: CASSPKGANTGELFF. The V and J genes are TRBV9 and TRBJ2-2, with D possibly matching TRBD2 (5 bases). The CDR3 is 15 residues long. The germline V and J ends were trimmed by 4 bases and 0 bases, with 10 bases remaining between them. Germline V lookup: CDR1 SGDLS, CDR2 YYNGEE. Using reference TRBV9 and TRBJ2-2 for the parts outside the CDR3, the full variable domain is DSGVTQTPKHLITATGQRVTLRCSPRSGDLSVYWYQQSLDQGLQFLIQYYNGEERAKGNILERFSAQQFPDLHSELNLSSLELGDSALYFCASSPKGANTGELFFGEGSRLTVL.

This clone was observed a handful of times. In nucleotides, the CDR3 is TGTGCCAGTAGTATGCAGCCACCGGGGAGGGGCCAAGAGACCCAGTACTTC. Protein product: CASSMQPPGRGQETQYF. The J gene is TRBJ2-5, the V gene TRBV19; TRBD2 matches 7 bases. Germline CDR1 is LNHDA and CDR2 is SQIVND (reference sequence). CDR3 length: 17 residues. With V trimmed by 3 bases and J by 1 base, 11 bases remained unmatched.

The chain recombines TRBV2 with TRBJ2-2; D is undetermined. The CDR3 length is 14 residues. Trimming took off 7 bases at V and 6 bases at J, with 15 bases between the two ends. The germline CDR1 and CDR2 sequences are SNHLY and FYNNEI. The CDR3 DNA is TGTGCCAGCAAGATAGAAACCCCACCCGGGGAGCTGTTTTTT. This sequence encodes CASKIETPPGELFF.

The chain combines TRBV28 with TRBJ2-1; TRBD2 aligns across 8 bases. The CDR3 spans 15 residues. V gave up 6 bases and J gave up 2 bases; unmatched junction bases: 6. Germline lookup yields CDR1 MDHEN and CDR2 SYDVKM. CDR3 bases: TGTGCCAGCAGCTCCAGCGGGAGCGCCTACAATGAGCAGTTCTTC. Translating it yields CASSSSGSAYNEQFF.

CDR3 in DNA: TGTGCCAGCAGCTTGTTTCCAGCGGGTAATGGGGGGTTCACAGATACGCAGTATTTT. It is translated as CASSLFPAGNGGFTDTQYF. V usage is TRBV5-4 and J usage is TRBJ2-3; D might be TRBD2 (6 bases). The CDR3 spans 19 residues. V lost 1 base to trimming and J lost 2 bases, with 23 bases between them. Germline CDR1 is SGHNT and CDR2 is YYREEE (reference sequence).

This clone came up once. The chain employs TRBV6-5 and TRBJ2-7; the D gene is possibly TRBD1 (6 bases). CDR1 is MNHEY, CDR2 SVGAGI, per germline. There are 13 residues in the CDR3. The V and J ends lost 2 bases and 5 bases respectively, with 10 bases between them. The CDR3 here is CASSYQGPNEQYF. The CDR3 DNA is TGTGCCAGCAGTTACCAGGGGCCTAACGAGCAGTACTTC.